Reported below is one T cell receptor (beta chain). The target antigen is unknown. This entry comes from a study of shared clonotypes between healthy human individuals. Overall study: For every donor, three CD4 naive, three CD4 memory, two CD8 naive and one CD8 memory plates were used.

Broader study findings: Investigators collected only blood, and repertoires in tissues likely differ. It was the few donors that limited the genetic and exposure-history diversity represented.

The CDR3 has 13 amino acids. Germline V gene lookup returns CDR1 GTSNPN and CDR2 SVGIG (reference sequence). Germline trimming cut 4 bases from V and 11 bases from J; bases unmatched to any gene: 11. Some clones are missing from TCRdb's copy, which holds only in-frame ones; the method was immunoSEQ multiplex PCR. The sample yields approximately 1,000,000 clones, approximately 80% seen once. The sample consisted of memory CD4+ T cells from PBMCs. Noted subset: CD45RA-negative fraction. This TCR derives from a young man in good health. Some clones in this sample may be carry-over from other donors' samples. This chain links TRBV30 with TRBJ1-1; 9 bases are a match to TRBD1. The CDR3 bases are TGTGCCTGGATGCCGGACCGCGGGACAGGGGCTTTCTTT. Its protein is CAWMPDRGTGAFF. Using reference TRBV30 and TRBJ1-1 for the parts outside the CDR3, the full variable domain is SQTIHQWPATLVQPVGSPLSLECTVEGTSNPNLYWYRQAAGRGLQLLFYSVGIGQISSEVPQNLSASRPQDRQFILSSKKLLLSDSGFYLCAWMPDRGTGAFFGQGTRLTVV.